The entry below gives a single T cell receptor beta chain sequence along with its context. The protocol was immunoSEQ multiplex PCR, while the TCRdb copy is restricted to in-frame clones and leaves out a portion. The sample holds tens of thousands of clones, about 88% seen once. The CDR3 has 15 amino acids. V shed 1 base and J shed 5 bases, with 12 bases lying between them. Germline V gene data show CDR1 as SGHTA and CDR2 as FQGNSA. This specimen comes from a study of OX40 agonist ivuxolimab in advanced cancers. On the study more broadly: In this cohort, patients received ivuxolimab, an agonistic anti-OX40 (CD134) antibody. The dose-escalation cohort had hepatocellular carcinoma, melanoma, renal cell or head and neck cancer. Subjects had a mean age of roughly 60 years, with a range of about 23 to 79; around 83% were male.

The gene calls are TRBV7-2 and TRBJ1-5, with D possibly matching TRBD1 (6 bases). This specimen was CD4+ or CD8+ T cells sorted from blood, taken in a trial of the OX40 agonist ivuxolimab. The clonotype comes from an adult with an advanced solid tumor such as melanoma, head and neck, liver or kidney cancer. The CDR3 region is CASSLEAGAHQPQHF. The DNA for the CDR3 is TGTGCCAGCAGCTTAGAGGCGGGGGCCCATCAGCCCCAGCATTTT.